This T cell receptor (beta chain) was sequenced for a study of blood T cell repertoires in COVID-19. Study-wide background: The United States, Italy and Spain supplied acute and convalescent COVID-19 samples.

The V and J ends lost 3 bases and 2 bases, in that order; junction bases with no gene match: 7. This CDR3 has 17 residues. Germline CDR1 is MGHDK and CDR2 is SYGVNS. In the authors' workflow: The authors estimated nucleated cell counts from reference gene primer amplification. Generated by immunoSEQ multiplex PCR, the TCRdb table keeps only in-frame clones and is missing some. D and trimming were read from the DNA, whereas the V and J calls and clone size are those reported in that table. This sample carries a few hundred thousand clones, about nine tenths of them seen once, and the ten largest clones take approximately 2.6%.

The J gene is TRBJ1-4, the V gene TRBV25-1; TRBD1 matches 9 bases. Sequencing was performed on peripheral blood. This TCR was recovered from a person under 35 with COVID-19, enrolled during active disease. CDR3 DNA: TGTGCCAGCAGTGATATGAGGACAGGGGCGACTAATGAAAAACTGTTTTTT. This gives the protein CASSDMRTGATNEKLFF. Based on the CDR3 plus reference TRBV25-1 and TRBJ1-4, the full variable domain is EADIYQTPRYLVIGTGKKITLECSQTMGHDKMYWYQQDPGMELHLIHYSYGVNSTEKGDLSSESTVSRIRTEHFPLTLESARPSHTSQYLCASSDMRTGATNEKLFFGSGTQLSVL.